This T cell receptor beta chain was identified in a study of shared clonotypes between healthy human individuals. Notes on this clone: The target antigen is unknown.

Terminally differentiated effector memory CD45RA+ cells were left out of the naive CD8 fraction, which was CD45RO-negative and positively selected for CCR7. Every donor was a Caucasian adult from Nashville, Tennessee. Clones were read by immunoSEQ multiplex PCR, and TCRdb kept only the in-frame ones, dropping some. Of about 1,800,000 clones in the sample, over 85% were seen once. Study-wide findings and caveats: Approximately 5% of naive CD4 clonotypes were shared across several donors. As a rule, naive subsets had a larger estimated richness than memory subsets.

The CDR3 runs to 17 residues. Per germline, CDR1 SGHNT and CDR2 YENEEA. V lost 5 bases to trimming and J lost 2 bases, with 19 bases between them. This chain joins TRBV11-3 and TRBJ2-1; tentative D call: TRBD2 (6 bases). The sequenced material came from naive CD8+ T cells sorted from blood. This TCR was sampled from a man aged 18-30 years in good health. The chain's CDR3 is CASSGDGSGAPYNEQFF. Written as DNA, the CDR3 is TGTGCCAGCAGCGGGGACGGATCGGGAGCCCCCTACAATGAGCAGTTCTTC.